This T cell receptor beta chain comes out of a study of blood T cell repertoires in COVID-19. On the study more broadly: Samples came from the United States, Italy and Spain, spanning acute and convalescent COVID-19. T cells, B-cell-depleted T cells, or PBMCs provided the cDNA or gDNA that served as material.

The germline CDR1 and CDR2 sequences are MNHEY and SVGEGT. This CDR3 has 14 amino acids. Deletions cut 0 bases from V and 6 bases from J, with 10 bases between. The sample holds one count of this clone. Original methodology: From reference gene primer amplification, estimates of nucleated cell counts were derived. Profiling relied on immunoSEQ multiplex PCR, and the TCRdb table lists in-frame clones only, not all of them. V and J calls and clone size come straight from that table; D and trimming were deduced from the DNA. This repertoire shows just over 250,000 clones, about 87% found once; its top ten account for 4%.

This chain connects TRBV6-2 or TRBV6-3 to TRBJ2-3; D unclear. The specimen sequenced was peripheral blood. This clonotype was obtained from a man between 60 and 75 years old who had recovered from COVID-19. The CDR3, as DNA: TGTGCCAGCAGTTACTCTTCCCCGAGGGATACGCAGTATTTT. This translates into CASSYSSPRDTQYF.